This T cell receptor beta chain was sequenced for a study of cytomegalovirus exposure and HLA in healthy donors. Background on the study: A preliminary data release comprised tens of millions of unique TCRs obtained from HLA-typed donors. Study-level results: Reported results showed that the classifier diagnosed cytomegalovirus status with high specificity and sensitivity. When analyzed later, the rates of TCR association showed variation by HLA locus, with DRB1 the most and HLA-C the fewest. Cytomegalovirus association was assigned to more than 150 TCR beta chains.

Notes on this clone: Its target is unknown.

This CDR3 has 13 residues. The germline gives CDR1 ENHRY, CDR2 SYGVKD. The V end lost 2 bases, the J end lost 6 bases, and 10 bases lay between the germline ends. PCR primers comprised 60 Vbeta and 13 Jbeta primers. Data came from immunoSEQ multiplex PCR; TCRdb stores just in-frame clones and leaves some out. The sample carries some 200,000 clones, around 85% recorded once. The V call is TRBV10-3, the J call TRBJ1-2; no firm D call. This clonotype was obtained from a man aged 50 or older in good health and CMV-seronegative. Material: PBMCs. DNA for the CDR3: TGTGCCATCAGTGAGGGGCCCCTTCATGGCTACACCTTC. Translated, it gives CAISEGPLHGYTF.